This paragraph covers one TCR beta chain sequence. The antigen remains unidentified. V was cut by 3 bases and J by 6 bases, with 8 bases left in between. This CDR3 has 12 amino acids. Germline loops: CDR1 LGHNT, CDR2 FRNRAP. This specimen belongs to a study of T cell responses to AZD1222 COVID-19 vaccine. Study-wide results and caveats: Females made up more of the donors, who were largely white British, and clonal diversity may have come out too low.

Some clones are missing from TCRdb's copy, which holds only in-frame ones; the method was immunoSEQ multiplex PCR. The repertoire holds 110,000 to 150,000 clones, with around 89% as singletons. The specimen was peripheral blood, collected on day 0 of AZD1222 vaccination. This chain links TRBV12-5 with TRBJ1-1; weak D call: TRBD1 (5 bases). The sequence was obtained from an adult in good health. CDR3 sequence reads: CASGFRVSEAFF. CDR3 DNA: TGTGCTAGTGGTTTCAGGGTTTCTGAAGCTTTCTTT. Combining the CDR3 with reference TRBV12-5 and TRBJ1-1 gives the whole variable domain DARVTQTPRHKVTEMGQEVTMRCQPILGHNTVFWYRQTMMQGLELLAYFRNRAPLDDSGMPKDRFSAEMPDATLATLKIQPSEPRDSAVYFCASGFRVSEAFFGQGTRLTVV.